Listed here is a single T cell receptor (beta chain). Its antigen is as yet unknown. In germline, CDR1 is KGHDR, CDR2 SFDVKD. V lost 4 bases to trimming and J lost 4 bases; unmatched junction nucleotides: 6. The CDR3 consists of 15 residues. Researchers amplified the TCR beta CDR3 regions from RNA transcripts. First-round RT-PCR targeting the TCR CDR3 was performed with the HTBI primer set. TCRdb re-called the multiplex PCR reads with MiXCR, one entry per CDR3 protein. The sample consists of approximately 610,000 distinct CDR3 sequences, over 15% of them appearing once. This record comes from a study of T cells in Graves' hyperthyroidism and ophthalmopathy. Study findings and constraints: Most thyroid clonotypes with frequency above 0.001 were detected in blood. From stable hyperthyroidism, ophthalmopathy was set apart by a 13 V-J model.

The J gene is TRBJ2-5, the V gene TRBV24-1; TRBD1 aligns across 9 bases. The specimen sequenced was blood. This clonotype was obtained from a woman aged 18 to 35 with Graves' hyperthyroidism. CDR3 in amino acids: CATSETGGVGETQYF. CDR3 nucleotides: TGTGCCACCAGTGAAACAGGGGGCGTGGGAGAGACCCAGTACTTC.